This TCR beta chain was captured by sequencing in a study of T cell responses to AZD1222 COVID-19 vaccine. In regard to this clone: No antigen is known for it.

Whole-study results and caveats: Dominant at 160-218 and 743-854, vaccine-associated CD4 TCRs also spanned spike. Repertoires were obtained only post-peak T cell response. Reportedly, close to half of spike-specific TCRs are directed against unmutated variant regions. Only a handful of people who got AZD1222 tested seropositive at baseline.

Trimming removed 2 bases at V and 1 base at J, with 16 bases between. The CDR3 totals 16 residues. Only in-frame clones appear in the TCRdb table, and some are missing; sequencing was by immunoSEQ multiplex PCR. The sample carries 100,000 to 150,000 clones, 88% recorded once. The chain is built from TRBV5-3 and TRBJ2-7; no definite D call. TRBV5-3 is designated an ORF whose function remains uncertain. This sequence originates from an adult in good health. This specimen consisted of peripheral blood, obtained on day 0 of AZD1222 vaccination. CDR3 sequence: CARSLGAPDTSYEQYF. For the CDR3, the DNA is TGTGCCAGAAGCTTAGGAGCGCCCGACACGTCCTACGAGCAGTACTTC.